The rows below give T cell receptor beta chains drawn from one sample of a study of beta chain features in type 1 diabetes. Clones were sequenced by immunoSEQ multiplex PCR, and TCRdb holds only the in-frame ones, with some missing. In the table there are 120,000 or so clones, 17% of which are singletons. The material sequenced was central memory CD4+ T cells from blood. These receptors were obtained from a man aged 18 to 29 with type 1 diabetes. CDR3s include the opening cysteine and the closing phenylalanine or tryptophan.

j_call v_call cdr3_aa
TRBJ1-1 TRBV7-3 CASSSGEGTEAFF
TRBJ2-3 TRBV4-3 CASSQGGQDTQYF
TRBJ1-1 TRBV9 CASSGAGNTEAFF
TRBJ1-1 TRBV19 CASSITGSHTEAFF
TRBJ2-3 TRBV7-3 CASSSTGELDTQYF
TRBJ2-1 TRBV7-2 CASSLVAGGPNEQFF
TRBJ2-2 TRBV29-1 CSVGGPQNTGELFF
TRBJ2-5 TRBV11-2 CASSPRSIGETQYF
TRBJ2-1 TRBV27 CASSWRRTASEQFF
TRBJ2-1 TRBV18 CASSPPGRASRNEQFF
TRBJ2-5 TRBV30 CAWSGYGTGQKETQYF
TRBJ2-5 TRBV2 CASSPGSGGETQYF
TRBJ2-1 TRBV7-9 CASSLLLVSSYNEQFF
TRBJ2-2 TRBV11-3 CASSSGLSETGELFF
TRBJ2-2 TRBV5-6 CASSSPGTSFTGELFF
TRBJ2-3 TRBV5-1 CASSPGESTDTQYF
TRBJ2-5 TRBV5-1 CASSPGTGPETQYF
TRBJ1-1 TRBV2 CASSRRPSGNTEAFF
TRBJ2-3 TRBV18 CASSPPAGRTQGTQYF
TRBJ1-2 TRBV29-1 CSVVGQGAWGYTF
TRBJ1-1 TRBV27 CASSFDRANTEAFF
TRBJ2-1 TRBV6-5 CASSAYNEQFF
TRBJ1-1 TRBV29-1 CSVELGGGGEAFF
TRBJ2-7 TRBV28 CASKRGGYEQYF
TRBJ2-1 TRBV6-5 CASKWTSGEVEQFF